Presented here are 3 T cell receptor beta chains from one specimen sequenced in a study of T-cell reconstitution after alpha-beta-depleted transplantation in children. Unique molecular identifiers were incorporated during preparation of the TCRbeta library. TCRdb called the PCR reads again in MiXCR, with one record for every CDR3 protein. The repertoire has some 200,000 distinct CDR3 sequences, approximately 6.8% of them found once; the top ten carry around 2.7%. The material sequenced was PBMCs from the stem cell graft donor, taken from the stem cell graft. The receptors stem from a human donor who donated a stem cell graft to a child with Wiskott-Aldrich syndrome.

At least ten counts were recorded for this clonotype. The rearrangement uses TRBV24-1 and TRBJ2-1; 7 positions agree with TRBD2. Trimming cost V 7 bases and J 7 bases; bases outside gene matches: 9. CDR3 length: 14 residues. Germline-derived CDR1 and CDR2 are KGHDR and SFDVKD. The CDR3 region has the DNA TGTGCCACCAGCGGACGGGGGGTCCTAAATGAGCAGTTCTTC. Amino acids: CATSGRGVLNEQFF.

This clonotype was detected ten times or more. CDR3: CASSPRTPRAGTDTQYF. CDR3 coding DNA: TGTGCCAGCAGTCCCCGGACTCCTCGAGCTGGCACAGATACGCAGTATTTT. The chain combines TRBV12-3 or TRBV12-4 with TRBJ2-3; possibly TRBD2 for D (5 bases). The length of the CDR3 is 17 residues. The V and J ends lost 5 bases and 1 base respectively, with 19 bases between them.

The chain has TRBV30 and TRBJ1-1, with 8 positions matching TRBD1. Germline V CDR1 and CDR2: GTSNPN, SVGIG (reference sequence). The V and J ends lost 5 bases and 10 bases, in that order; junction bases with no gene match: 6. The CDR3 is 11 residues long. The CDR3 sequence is CAWAGGLTAFF. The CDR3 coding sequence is TGTGCCTGGGCAGGGGGCCTTACAGCTTTCTTT.